This T cell receptor beta chain was sequenced in a study of molecular identifiers for immune sequencing clone quantification. Overall study context: Replicate RNA came from around 18,000 or 91,000 naive CD8 cells and was split five ways, and four parts were sequenced. Study findings and constraints: Effector cells kept over 97% of their molecules in clones above 20 RNA copies, while naive cells kept under 1% there.

Sorting defined naive CD8 T cells as CD8+CD4-CCR7+CD45RA+. The CDR3 runs to 16 residues. Per the germline V gene, CDR1 is MGHRA and CDR2 is YSYEKL. Unmatched junction bases numbered 6, after V lost 1 base and J lost 0 bases. The table lists this clonotype with many counts. Its antigen is still unknown. TCRdb reprocessed the PCR reads via MiXCR and lists one record per CDR3 protein. The sample lists just under 650,000 distinct CDR3 sequences; 20% were seen once. This rearrangement joins TRBV4-1 to TRBJ2-7; 7 bases align to TRBD1. The sequence was collected from a human donor in good health. Some libraries in this study had Jurkat cell RNA spiked in. The sequenced sample consisted of naive CD8+ T cells from blood, with Jurkat cell RNA spiked in. As for subset: FACS-sorted CD8+CD4-CCR7+CD45RA+ naive T cells. This chain's CDR3 is CASSQVAQGVSYEQYF. The CDR3 nucleotides read TGCGCCAGCAGCCAAGTCGCGCAGGGGGTCTCCTACGAGCAGTACTTC.